This is a list of T cell receptor beta chains from one sample in a study of cytomegalovirus exposure and HLA in healthy donors. Only in-frame clones appear in the TCRdb table, and some are missing; sequencing was by immunoSEQ multiplex PCR. The sample includes about 130,000 clones, approximately 78% of them seen just once. Sequenced material: PBMCs. The receptors stem from a female donor in good health and CMV-seronegative. The CDR3 runs from the conserved cysteine through the conserved F or W. Fields, in order: V gene, CDR3 protein.

TRBV9 | CASSAFDRATNEKLFF
TRBV19 | CASSIGTNTGELFF
TRBV6-1 | CASRSQVNTEAFF
TRBV30 | CAWGQGDWTQYF
TRBV6-1 | CASSRQGAPYEQYF
TRBV19 | CASSIQGSSYEQYF
TRBV4-1 | CASSQALGQGRHTQYF
TRBV4-3 | CASSQGRSYGYTF
TRBV7-2 | CASSRGTGMGGYTF
TRBV9 | CASSGREGRGAEQFF
TRBV11-3 | CASSLGGLYNEQFF
TRBV15 | CATSRGTGLGNTIYF
TRBV19 | CASSIPSGSDTQYF
TRBV28 | CASSRGTGNTIYF
TRBV13 | CASSFRGVSGDTIYF
TRBV5-6 | CASSLGLAGGFTTGELFF
TRBV15 | CATSSLLAGDNEQFF
TRBV9 | CASSVEARRDTQYF
TRBV11-2 | CASSLQAGQGTTDTQYF
TRBV29-1 | CSASGYRRNTEAFF
TRBV10-1 | CASSPNRGLGTDTQYF
TRBV5-8 | CASSPDRGNTNYGYTF
TRBV10-3 | CAISEPGTGVYEQYF
TRBV9 | CATASGVGPQETQYF